This is a list of T cell receptor beta chains from one sample in a study of shared clonotypes between healthy human individuals. Clones were sequenced by immunoSEQ multiplex PCR, and TCRdb holds only the in-frame ones, with some missing. The sample shows over a million clones, roughly 96% of them seen only once. The sample consisted of naive CD4+ T cells sorted from blood. The receptors come from a man aged 25-40 years in good health. Both conserved end residues are part of each CDR3. A D gene is named only where the DNA matches it firmly. Clone sizes are given selectively: once, few, many, or a class where the clone is expanded.

V gene	J gene	clone size	D gene	CDR3 DNA	CDR3 protein
TRBV27	TRBJ2-1	-	TRBD2	TGTGCCAGCAACCCCGGGACTAGCGATCCTTCCTACAATGAGCAGTTCTTC	CASNPGTSDPSYNEQFF
TRBV19	TRBJ2-3	-	TRBD1	TGTGCCAGTAGTATTTGGACAGGGGGGACAGATACGCAGTATTTT	CASSIWTGGTDTQYF
TRBV28	TRBJ1-1	once	-	TGTGCCAGCAGTTTCGGGGGGGCGAACACTGAAGCTTTCTTT	CASSFGGANTEAFF
TRBV11-3	TRBJ2-2	-	TRBD2	TGTGCCAGCGGGAGGGGAGCCGGGGAGCTGTTTTTT	CASGRGAGELFF
TRBV28	TRBJ2-1	once	TRBD2	TGTGCCAGCTTCGATTACACTAGCGAAAAAGACAATGAGCAGTTCTTC	CASFDYTSEKDNEQFF
TRBV6-4	TRBJ2-7	-	-	TGTGCCAGGGGGGACATAAGCTCCTACGAGCAGTACTTC	CARGDISSYEQYF
TRBV5-5	TRBJ2-7	-	TRBD1	TGTGCCAGCAGCAGTGGACAGGGCAGAGTCGAGCAGTACTTC	CASSSGQGRVEQYF
TRBV5-4	TRBJ1-1	-	-	TGTGCCAGCAGCCTGGACAGTTTGAACACTGAAGCTTTCTTT	CASSLDSLNTEAFF
TRBV5-1	TRBJ2-2	-	-	TGCGCCAGCACCTCCGGATTGGGGGGGAACACCGGGGAGCTGTTTTTT	CASTSGLGGNTGELFF
TRBV5-1	TRBJ2-2	once	TRBD1	TGCGCCAGCAGCTTGGCTGGACAGGGTGGGACCGGGGAGCTGTTTTTT	CASSLAGQGGTGELFF
TRBV6-5	TRBJ2-6	-	-	TGTGCCAGCAGTTTTTCCCAGCCTGGGGCCAACGTCCTGACTTTC	CASSFSQPGANVLTF
TRBV5-1	TRBJ1-3	-	-	TGCGCCAGCAGCTTACCGGACCCCTCTGGAAACACCATATATTTT	CASSLPDPSGNTIYF
TRBV29-1	TRBJ2-5	-	-	TGCAGCGGAAACCTTCGACTCCAAGAGACCCAGTACTTC	CSGNLRLQETQYF
TRBV7-8	TRBJ2-7	-	-	TGTGCCAGCAGCTTAGGGGGGGGACATCTCTACGAGCAGTACTTC	CASSLGGGHLYEQYF
TRBV5-3	TRBJ2-1	-	TRBD1	TGTGCCAGAAGCATACCGGGACAGGGGTCGTTGGATGAGCAGTTCTTC	CARSIPGQGSLDEQFF
TRBV5-1	TRBJ2-3	-	-	TGCGCCAGCAGCCTCCGACACCCGTACGAGGGGGGGCAGGGTGATACGCAGTATTTT	CASSLRHPYEGGQGDTQYF
TRBV7-3	TRBJ2-5	-	-	TGTGCCAGCAGTGCTATGGGGGAAGCGGTAGAGACCCAGTACTTC	CASSAMGEAVETQYF
TRBV18	TRBJ2-1	-	-	TGTGCCAGCTCCCCCTCGGGTTACGGTTACAATGAGCAGTTCTTC	CASSPSGYGYNEQFF
TRBV5-1	TRBJ2-7	once	TRBD1	TGCGCCAGCAGCTTGGGAGGGCGGACAGGGCACTCCTACGAGCAGTACTTC	CASSLGGRTGHSYEQYF
TRBV6-1	TRBJ2-2	-	-	TGTGCCAGCAGTGTGGTCGGGGTTCCCACCGGGGAGCTGTTTTTT	CASSVVGVPTGELFF
TRBV30	TRBJ2-5	-	-	TGTGCCTGGAGTGTTATTGCCAGGGTGAACTTAGAGACCCAGTACTTC	CAWSVIARVNLETQYF
TRBV11-1	TRBJ2-2	-	TRBD2	TGTGCCAGCAGCTTAGTTGCGGGAGGCCCCGGGGAGCTGTTTTTT	CASSLVAGGPGELFF
TRBV18	TRBJ2-7	once	-	TGTGCCAGCTCACCAATCCCGGGGGAGTCCTACGAGCAGTACTTC	CASSPIPGESYEQYF
TRBV15	TRBJ1-2	-	TRBD1	TGTGCCACCAGCAGCGGACAGGGGGCGATGCGCGGCTACACCTTC	CATSSGQGAMRGYTF
TRBV19	TRBJ1-1	-	-	TGTGCCAGTAGTATGAGGAACCTGAACACTGAAGCTTTCTTT	CASSMRNLNTEAFF
TRBV5-4	TRBJ1-2	-	-	TGTGCCAGCAGCTTGGGGGGCTGGATCTTCTATGGCTACACCTTC	CASSLGGWIFYGYTF
TRBV27	TRBJ1-5	once	-	TGTGCCAGCAGACCCGCTGGCGGGACAAGGAGCAATCAGCCCCAGCATTTT	CASRPAGGTRSNQPQHF
TRBV4-1	TRBJ2-2	-	-	TGCGCCAGCAGCCTGACCGGTGGCAGACCCTACGGTGAGCTGTTTTTT	CASSLTGGRPYGELFF
TRBV4-1	TRBJ2-2	-	-	TGCGCCAGCAGCCCGTCCACCGGAATTCCCGGGGAGCTGTTTTTT	CASSPSTGIPGELFF
TRBV19	TRBJ2-1	-	TRBD2	TGTGCCAGTAGCACCAGGACTAGCGGACTTGAGCAGTTCTTC	CASSTRTSGLEQFF
TRBV30	TRBJ2-3	once	TRBD2	TGTGCCCGCGCCCGGACTAGTTGGGATACGCAGTATTTT	CARARTSWDTQYF
TRBV27	TRBJ2-1	-	TRBD2	TGTGCCAGCAGTCCCCGGGGGGGGGCCTACAATGAGCAGTTCTTC	CASSPRGGAYNEQFF